Ten or more counts support the clone carrying this T cell receptor (beta chain). The antigen is undetermined. The junction shows a germline mismatch at one end, possibly a read error. These data belong to a study of neurological immune-mediated disorders. 5'RACE with 10-nucleotide random UMIs produced the cDNA. TCRdb recomputed calls from the 5' RACE reads with MiXCR, one row per CDR3 protein. The sample holds roughly 71,000 distinct CDR3 sequences, around 3.9% seen once. Germline-derived CDR1 and CDR2 are DFQATT and SNEGSKA (reference sequence). The CDR3 runs to 14 residues. Unsorted libraries were generated from 2 million PBMCs. These cells had been stored in RNAlater at -80 C. General study results and limits: None of the CDR3 amino acid sequences of expanded clones were shared across subjects, and this suggested private repertoires in all groups. The level of TCR clonal expansion was highest in patients with HTLV-1-associated myelopathy and lowest in multiple sclerosis, where it fell below the level seen in healthy controls.

Sequenced: PBMCs. V gene TRBV20-1 combines with J gene TRBJ1-1, with D perhaps matching TRBD1 (5 bases). The clonotype comes from a young man with multiple sclerosis. The CDR3: CSAPPHGRDPRALF. CDR3 nucleotides: TGCAGTGCTCCCCCCCACGGCAGGGACCCCCGGGCTCTCTTT.